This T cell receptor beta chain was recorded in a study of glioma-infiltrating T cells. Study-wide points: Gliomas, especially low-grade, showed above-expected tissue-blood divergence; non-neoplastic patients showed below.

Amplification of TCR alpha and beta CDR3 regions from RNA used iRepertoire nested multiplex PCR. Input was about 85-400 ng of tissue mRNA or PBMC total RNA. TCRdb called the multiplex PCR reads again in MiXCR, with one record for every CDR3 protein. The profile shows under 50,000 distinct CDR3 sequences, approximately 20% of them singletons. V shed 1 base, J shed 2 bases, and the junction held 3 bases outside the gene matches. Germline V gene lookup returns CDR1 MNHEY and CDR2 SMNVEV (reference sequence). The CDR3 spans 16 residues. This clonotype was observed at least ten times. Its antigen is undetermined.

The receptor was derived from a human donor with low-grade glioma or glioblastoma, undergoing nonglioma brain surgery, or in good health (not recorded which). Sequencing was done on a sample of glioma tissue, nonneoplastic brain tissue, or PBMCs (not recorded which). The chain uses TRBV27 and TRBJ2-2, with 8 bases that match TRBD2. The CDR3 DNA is TGTGCCAGCAGTTTATACGGGGGGGTTAACACCGGGGAGCTGTTTTTT. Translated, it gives CASSLYGGVNTGELFF.